These 21 T cell receptor beta chains originate from one sample sequenced in a study of blood T cell repertoires in COVID-19. Generated by immunoSEQ multiplex PCR, the TCRdb table keeps only in-frame clones and is missing some. The data hold about 65,000 clones, with about four fifths observed a single time. Sequencing was done on a sample of peripheral blood. These receptors were taken from a human donor in a cohort sampled during active COVID-19.

The gene calls are TRBV5-1 and TRBJ2-1; 8 bases map to TRBD2. The V and J ends lost 0 bases and 8 bases, in that order; junction bases with no gene match: 7. This CDR3 has 15 residues. Germline V gene lookup returns CDR1 SGHRS and CDR2 YFSETQ. The CDR3 bases are TGCGCCAGCAGCTTGGCAGGACTAGCTTCCCATGAGCAGTTCTTC. Residues: CASSLAGLASHEQFF.

The gene calls are TRBV19 and TRBJ2-7; 8 bases are shared with TRBD1. In germline, CDR1 is LNHDA, CDR2 SQIVND (reference sequence). V dropped 5 bases and J dropped 0; count of bases not matched to a gene: 3. The CDR3 totals 14 residues. CDR3 DNA: TGTGCCAGTAGTGTTGACAGGGGCTCCTACGAGCAGTACTTC. Its protein is CASSVDRGSYEQYF.

The chain carries TRBV5-1 and TRBJ2-3; no definite D call. V gave up 4 bases and J gave up 6 bases, with 9 bases separating them. Germline V lookup: CDR1 SGHRS, CDR2 YFSETQ. The CDR3 is 12 amino acids. For the CDR3, the DNA is TGCGCCAGCAGCATTACCGGGGATACGCAGTATTTT. Protein sequence: CASSITGDTQYF.

The V gene is TRBV18, the J gene TRBJ1-2, with 9 bases identical to TRBD1. V lost 3 bases to trimming and J lost 2 bases; unmatched junction nucleotides: 1. The V gene's germline CDR1 is KGHSH and CDR2 LQKENI. The CDR3 contains 14 residues. The CDR3 DNA follows: TGTGCCAGCTCACCCGGACAGGGGAACTATGGCTACACCTTC. Its protein is CASSPGQGNYGYTF.

This chain's CDR3 is CASSQGDPPYEQYF. The CDR3 DNA follows: TGTGCCAGCAGCCAGGGGGATCCCCCCTACGAGCAGTACTTC. The chain links TRBV9 to TRBJ2-7, with TRBD1 matching 7 bases. Germline values: CDR1 SGDLS, CDR2 YYNGEE. The ends lost 4 bases at V and 2 bases at J; junction bases unmatched: 6. The CDR3 length is 14 residues.

The V gene is TRBV6-2 or TRBV6-3, the J gene TRBJ1-3; D is unclear. The germline CDR1 and CDR2 sequences are MNHEY and SVGEGT. This CDR3 region has 16 residues. Trimming removed 0 bases from V and 4 bases from J, with 13 bases in between. The CDR3 DNA sequence: TGTGCCAGCAGTTACTCGTCCACAGTCCCCGGAAACACCATATATTTT. Translated, it gives CASSYSSTVPGNTIYF.

The V and J genes are TRBV25-1 and TRBJ2-7; 7 bases are a match to TRBD2. Trimming took 6 bases from V and 1 from J; bases not matched to a gene: 0. The germline V gene encodes CDR1 MGHDK and CDR2 SYGVNS. CDR3 length: 12 amino acids. Here the CDR3 reads CASRGGSYEQYF. The CDR3 nucleotides are TGTGCCAGCAGGGGAGGGTCCTACGAGCAGTACTTC.

CDR3 nucleotide sequence: TGTGCCAGTAGCCCGGGGGGCTTCTACAATGAGCAGTTCTTC. As protein: CASSPGGFYNEQFF. The J gene is TRBJ2-1, the V gene TRBV19, with a possible D match to TRBD2 (7 bases). This CDR3 has 14 residues. Germline V gene data show CDR1 as LNHDA and CDR2 as SQIVND (reference sequence). V lost 6 bases, J lost 3 bases, and 12 bases lay in between.

The chain combines TRBV7-2 with TRBJ2-7; 8 bases are a match to TRBD2. There are 14 residues in the CDR3. V dropped 5 bases and J dropped 2; count of bases not matched to a gene: 5. Per germline, CDR1 SGHTA and CDR2 FQGNSA. The DNA of the CDR3 is TGTGCCAGCAGCCGCGGGCGGGGGGCCTACGAGCAGTACTTC. Translation: CASSRGRGAYEQYF.

The chain carries TRBV19 and TRBJ1-2, with TRBD1 matching over 7 bases. There are 14 residues in the CDR3. V lost 6 bases, J lost 0 bases, and 4 bases stayed unmatched. The V gene's germline CDR1 is LNHDA and CDR2 SQIVND (reference sequence). CDR3 bases: TGTGCCAGTAGATCCGGACAGGCTAACTATGGCTACACCTTC. It translates to CASRSGQANYGYTF.

This chain links TRBV15 with TRBJ2-1; D is perhaps TRBD2 (6 bases). Germline V gives CDR1 LNHNV, CDR2 YYDKDF (reference sequence). This CDR3 spans 12 amino acids. V shed 4 bases and J shed 5 bases, with 6 bases lying between them. Written as DNA, the CDR3 is TGTGCCACCAGCAAGCGGGACAATGAGCAGTTCTTC. It translates to CATSKRDNEQFF.

The V and J genes are TRBV4-1 and TRBJ1-2; D possibly corresponds to TRBD1 (5 bases). The germline V and J ends were trimmed by 0 bases and 4 bases, with 15 bases remaining between them. CDR3 length equals 16 residues. Germline V gene lookup returns CDR1 MGHRA and CDR2 YSYEKL. Here the CDR3 DNA reads TGCGCCAGCAGCCAAGATCCTTCGGGGGGTAGCTATGGCTACACCTTC. Its protein is CASSQDPSGGSYGYTF.

This clone occurred many times. The chain couples TRBV5-6 to TRBJ1-2; D gene unclear. Germline V gives CDR1 SGHDT, CDR2 YYEEEE. CDR3 length: 13 residues. The V end lost 3 bases, the J end lost 4 bases, and 10 bases lay between the germline ends. The CDR3 region has the DNA TGTGCCAGCAGCTCCCAGAACGCCTATGGCTACACCTTC. This gives the protein CASSSQNAYGYTF.

This clone was detected only a few times. The J gene is TRBJ2-7, the V gene TRBV6-2 or TRBV6-3; TRBD1 matches at 9 bases. CDR1 MNHEY and CDR2 SVGEGT come from the germline V gene. The ends lost 4 bases at V and 4 bases at J; junction bases unmatched: 11. CDR3 size: 16 residues. The CDR3 here is CASSFGQGLPRYEQYF. The CDR3 coding sequence is TGTGCCAGCAGTTTCGGACAGGGGCTACCGCGGTACGAGCAGTACTTC.

This clone was found a few times. The chain links TRBV18 to TRBJ2-5; maybe TRBD1 (5 bases). V was shortened by 4 bases and J by 5 bases, with 11 bases between the two germline ends. CDR1 and CDR2 from the germline V gene are KGHSH and LQKENI. The CDR3 loop spans 13 amino acids. The CDR3 region is CASSLGPVETQYF. CDR3 DNA sequence: TGTGCCAGCTCACTGGGGCCAGTGGAGACCCAGTACTTC.

The rearrangement joins TRBV29-1 to TRBJ2-1, with D perhaps TRBD2 (6 bases). This CDR3 is 14 amino acids long. Trimming left V 3 bases short and J 4 bases short, with 13 bases between. Per the germline V gene, CDR1 is SQVTM and CDR2 is ANQGSEA. The CDR3 protein is CSVEGGNMYNEQFF. Written as DNA, the CDR3 is TGCAGCGTTGAGGGCGGGAACATGTACAATGAGCAGTTCTTC.

The chain combines TRBV3-1 (or the pseudogene TRBV3-2) with TRBJ1-5; D gene unclear. The germline V and J ends were trimmed by 1 base and 6 bases, with 7 bases remaining between them. The CDR3 is 13 amino acids. CDR1 is LGHDT, CDR2 YNNKEL, per germline (reference sequence). This CDR3 is CASSQGPPQPQHF. The DNA of the CDR3 is TGTGCCAGCAGCCAAGGGCCCCCTCAGCCCCAGCATTTT.

This clone was observed a handful of times. The chain joins TRBV21-1 to TRBJ2-7; the table's D call, TRBD1, was not checked against the DNA. TRBV21-1 is deemed a pseudogene. The CDR3 sequence is 14 residues long. CDR3 residues: CASSKRDRIYEQYF. The CDR3 bases are TGTGCCAGCAGCAAACGGGACAGGATTTACGAGCAGTACTTC.

The gene calls are TRBV7-2 and TRBJ1-2; D uncertain. CDR1 SGHTA and CDR2 FQGNSA come from the germline V gene. The CDR3 extends over 11 amino acids. Trimming cost V 3 bases and J 4 bases, with 3 bases left between them. The DNA of the CDR3 is TGTGCCAGCAGCTTCATCTATGGCTACACCTTC. Its protein product is CASSFIYGYTF.

Concerning this clone: The junction does not match germline at one end; this may be a read error. The chain has TRBV7-7 and TRBJ2-1; D might be TRBD2 (6 bases). In germline, CDR1 is SSHAT, CDR2 FNYEAQ (reference sequence). The CDR3 extends over 16 amino acids. The CDR3 coding sequence is TGTGCTAGCAGCTTAACCCTAGCGAGCCCCTACAATGAGCAGTTCTTC. Translated, it gives CASSLTLASPYNEQFF.

This clone was counted ten times or more. The chain recombines TRBV19 with TRBJ2-1, with 8 bases aligning to TRBD2. The CDR3 covers 15 residues. V shed 3 bases, J shed 7 bases, and the junction held 8 bases outside the gene matches. Germline V gene lookup returns CDR1 LNHDA and CDR2 SQIVND (reference sequence). CDR3 nucleotides: TGTGCCAGTAGTATCGGGAGGGGGGATAGGAATGAGCAGTTCTTC. Protein product: CASSIGRGDRNEQFF. Filled out from reference TRBV19 and TRBJ2-1, the complete variable domain reads DGGITQSPKYLFRKEGQNVTLSCEQNLNHDAMYWYRQDPGQGLRLIYYSQIVNDFQKGDIAEGYSVSREKKESFPLTVTSAQKNPTAFYLCASSIGRGDRNEQFFGPGTRLTVL.